The 21 T cell receptor beta chains below were found in one sample sequenced in a study of lymphopenia after photon versus proton radiotherapy. The protocol was immunoSEQ multiplex PCR, while the TCRdb copy is restricted to in-frame clones and leaves out a portion. The sample records approximately 21,000 clones, roughly 85% being singletons. The sequencing used peripheral blood, collected from a patient treated with photon-based radiotherapy. Receptor source: a man in his 60s with pancreatic cancer.

The rearrangement joins TRBV30 to TRBJ1-6; D might be TRBD1 (6 bases). The V gene lost 1 base and the J gene lost 7 bases, with 8 bases spanning the gap. The CDR3 covers 13 residues. Germline V lookup: CDR1 GTSNPN, CDR2 SVGIG (reference sequence). The CDR3 loop reads CAWSGQVNSPLHF. Written as DNA, the CDR3 is TGTGCCTGGAGTGGACAGGTCAATTCACCCCTCCACTTT. Combining the CDR3 with reference TRBV30 and TRBJ1-6 gives the whole variable domain SQTIHQWPATLVQPVGSPLSLECTVEGTSNPNLYWYRQAAGRGLQLLFYSVGIGQISSEVPQNLSASRPQDRQFILSSKKLLLSDSGFYLCAWSGQVNSPLHFGNGTRLTVT.

V and J are TRBV7-6 and TRBJ1-6, with unresolved D. The CDR3 extends over 14 amino acids. The V gene lost 1 base and the J gene lost 5 bases, with 6 bases spanning the gap. The germline V gene encodes CDR1 SGHVS and CDR2 FNYEAQ. CDR3 in DNA: TGTGCCAGCAGCTTAGGGATAAATAATTCACCCCTCCACTTT. This translates into CASSLGINNSPLHF.

The rearrangement uses TRBV13 and TRBJ2-3; 13 bases align to TRBD2. Germline V gene lookup returns CDR1 PRHDT and CDR2 FYEKMQ (reference sequence). After removal of 3 bases from V and 2 bases from J, the junction contained 2 bases not matched to a gene. This CDR3 contains 16 residues. The CDR3 loop is CASSLGLAGYTDTQYF. CDR3 DNA: TGTGCCAGCAGCTTGGGACTAGCGGGGTACACAGATACGCAGTATTTT.

V is TRBV6-1 and J is TRBJ2-7; tentative D call: TRBD1 (5 bases). Trimming removed 6 bases from V and 7 bases from J, with 16 bases in between. The CDR3 extends over 13 amino acids. Germline V gene sequence: CDR1 MNHNS, CDR2 SASEGT. In DNA, the CDR3 is TGTGCCAGCAGGCCAGGGCCTTCCTTGGAGCAGTACTTC. Translating it yields CASRPGPSLEQYF.

The rearrangement joins TRBV18 to TRBJ2-7; 8 nucleotides line up with TRBD2. The CDR3 spans 15 residues. The germline V gene has CDR1 KGHSH and CDR2 LQKENI. V was pared by 6 bases and J by 3 bases, with 10 bases of the junction left unmatched. The CDR3 region is CASSSLGGANYEQYF. CDR3 coding DNA: TGTGCCAGCTCCAGTCTCGGGGGGGCCAACTACGAGCAGTACTTC.

The J gene is TRBJ2-7, the V gene TRBV18; D not certain. The CDR3 runs to 14 residues. Looked up from germline, CDR1 is KGHSH and CDR2 is LQKENI. V shed 3 bases and J shed 5 bases, with 14 bases lying between them. DNA for the CDR3: TGTGCCAGCTCACCCTGGCAGTTGAAGAACGAGCAGTACTTC. The encoded protein is CASSPWQLKNEQYF.

The rearrangement links TRBV7-9 to TRBJ2-1; D is uncertain. The length of the CDR3 is 15 residues. Trimming left V 1 base short and J 3 bases short, with 10 bases between. Germline V gives CDR1 SEHNR, CDR2 FQNEAQ (reference sequence). The CDR3 loop reads CASSLGSSYYNEQFF. CDR3 sequence (DNA): TGTGCCAGCAGCTTAGGATCCTCGTACTACAATGAGCAGTTCTTC.

CDR3 amino acids: CASSFRVVSQGSYNSPLHF. The CDR3 DNA follows: TGTGCCAGCAGTTTCCGGGTTGTAAGTCAGGGCTCCTATAATTCACCCCTCCACTTT. The rearrangement joins TRBV27 to TRBJ1-6, with D possibly matching TRBD1 (5 bases). This CDR3 is 19 amino acids long. Trimming pared 3 bases from V and 0 bases from J, leaving 18 bases between. Germline CDR1 MNHEY, CDR2 SMNVEV (reference sequence).

This clone has just a few counts. The rearrangement links TRBV5-1 to TRBJ1-1, with D possibly being TRBD1 (6 bases). The CDR3 spans 15 residues. CDR1 and CDR2 from the germline V gene are SGHRS and YFSETQ. Trimming took 1 base from V and 1 from J, leaving 11 bases between them. The CDR3 sequence is CASSLRAGENTEAFF. DNA for the CDR3: TGCGCCAGCAGCTTGAGGGCAGGGGAGAACACTGAAGCTTTCTTT.

J is TRBJ1-2 and V is TRBV7-9, with D perhaps matching TRBD1 (5 bases). Germline V lookup: CDR1 SEHNR, CDR2 FQNEAQ (reference sequence). Trimming cost V 3 bases and J 5 bases, with 10 bases left between them. The CDR3 covers 13 residues. Here the CDR3 reads CASSFQGGYGYTF. In DNA form, the CDR3 reads TGTGCCAGCAGCTTTCAGGGAGGGTATGGCTACACCTTC.

V usage is TRBV9 and J usage is TRBJ2-2; no definite D call. Per germline, CDR1 SGDLS and CDR2 YYNGEE. V lost 0 bases and J 1 base, leaving 4 bases between the germline ends. The CDR3 extends over 14 amino acids. The CDR3 DNA reads as TGTGCCAGCAGCGTAGGACAGAACACCGGGGAGCTGTTTTTT. Translated, it gives CASSVGQNTGELFF.

This clone has a handful of counts. This chain links TRBV10-3 with TRBJ1-5; D remains unclear. Germline V lookup: CDR1 ENHRY, CDR2 SYGVKD. The V end was cut by 3 bases, the J end by 1 base, with 1 base between. CDR3 size: 12 residues. DNA of the CDR3: TGTGCCATCAGTGACAGCAATCAGCCCCAGCATTTT. Translating it yields CAISDSNQPQHF.

The chain joins TRBV18 to TRBJ1-1; possible D gene TRBD1, 5 bases. Per the germline V gene, CDR1 is KGHSH and CDR2 is LQKENI. Trimming shortened V by 3 bases and J by 7 bases, and 12 bases separated the two germline ends. CDR3 length equals 13 residues. CDR3 bases: TGTGCCAGCTCACCGGGGGGAGCGGTTGAAGCTTTCTTT. Encoded protein: CASSPGGAVEAFF.

This clone was counted a single time. V and J are TRBV6-4 and TRBJ2-6; 12 nucleotides line up with TRBD2. J gave up 1 base and V 5 bases, and 3 bases lay outside the gene matches. The germline CDR1 and CDR2 sequences are MRHNA and SNTAGT. The CDR3 sequence is 17 residues long. The CDR3 DNA follows: TGTGCCAGCAGTTCCGGGACTAGCGGGTCTGGGGCCAACGTCCTGACTTTC. This codes for CASSSGTSGSGANVLTF.

This clone was counted only a few times. The gene calls are TRBV19 and TRBJ2-7; 8 bases agree with TRBD1. The length of the CDR3 is 16 residues. Trimming cost V 1 base and J 1 base; bases outside gene matches: 6. The germline gives CDR1 LNHDA, CDR2 SQIVND (reference sequence). The CDR3 loop reads CASSIGSGTGSYEQYF. The CDR3 bases are TGTGCCAGTAGTATAGGCAGTGGGACAGGATCCTACGAGCAGTACTTC.

This chain connects TRBV6-5 to TRBJ1-1; D unresolved. Trimming stripped 1 base from V and 7 bases from J, with 7 bases between. The CDR3 totals 12 residues. Per the germline V gene, CDR1 is MNHEY and CDR2 is SVGAGI. CDR3 sequence reads: CASSYFSGEAFF. DNA of the CDR3: TGTGCCAGCAGTTACTTTTCCGGTGAAGCTTTCTTT.

The chain employs TRBV9 and TRBJ2-2; the D is unclear. The germline V gene encodes CDR1 SGDLS and CDR2 YYNGEE. The CDR3 has 14 amino acids. Between the trimmed V and J ends, which lost 3 bases and 7 bases, there was a span of 13 bases. CDR3 sequence: CASSGDMSVGELFF. The CDR3 DNA reads TGTGCCAGCAGCGGCGACATGAGCGTCGGGGAGCTGTTTTTT.

The V gene is TRBV7-3, the J gene TRBJ2-2, with D perhaps TRBD2 (6 bases). V lost 1 base, J lost 6 bases, and 15 bases lay in between. The CDR3 runs to 16 residues. CDR1 SGHTA and CDR2 FQGTGA come from the germline V gene. CDR3 DNA sequence: TGTGCCAGCAGCTTAATATTGCGGGGTAGGGCCGGGGAGCTGTTTTTT. Its translation is CASSLILRGRAGELFF.

The chain combines TRBV5-5 with TRBJ1-2, with a possible D match to TRBD1 (5 bases). The CDR3 loop spans 13 amino acids. In germline, CDR1 is SGHKS, CDR2 YYEKEE (reference sequence). The V gene lost 4 bases and the J gene lost 2 bases, with 9 bases spanning the gap. The CDR3 is CASSPGPNYGYTF. In nucleotides, the CDR3 is TGTGCCAGCAGCCCGGGACCCAACTATGGCTACACCTTC.

The V call is TRBV7-9, the J call TRBJ1-1; D is undetermined. CDR3 length: 12 amino acids. In germline, CDR1 is SEHNR, CDR2 FQNEAQ (reference sequence). Trimming shortened V by 5 bases and J by 7 bases, and 11 bases separated the two germline ends. The CDR3 spells CASSPLAVEAFF. CDR3 DNA sequence: TGTGCCAGCAGCCCCCTAGCGGTTGAAGCTTTCTTT.

The chain employs TRBV28 and TRBJ1-4; 7 nucleotides line up with TRBD1. In germline, CDR1 is MDHEN, CDR2 SYDVKM. The CDR3 spans 16 residues. After removal of 4 bases from V and 3 bases from J, the junction contained 8 bases not matched to a gene. The CDR3 loop is CASSSRAQGPNEKLFF. The CDR3, as DNA: TGTGCCAGCAGTTCTAGGGCACAGGGGCCTAATGAAAAACTGTTTTTT.